The 31 T cell receptor beta chains reported below all come from one sample, sequenced in a study of regulatory T cells in long-lasting Graves disease. Indicated time point: persistent/refractory GD, antithyroid drugs over 5 years with positive TRAb. PBMC RNA was the source of the TCR library. Arm-PCR with iRepertoire HTBI primers amplified the CDR3 regions for these TCR beta libraries. MiXCR was run by TCRdb on the multiplex PCR reads, yielding one entry per CDR3 protein. The sample carries roughly 700,000 distinct CDR3 sequences, 30% recorded once. Specimen: peripheral blood mononuclear cells (PBMCs), collected when the disease was refractory, from a patient treated with antithyroid drugs. These receptors came from a female donor with Graves disease.

In regard to this clonotype: A much larger clone differs from this one at a single base, so this may be a read error. This sequence joins TRBV3-1 and TRBJ2-7; 12 bases match TRBD2. The CDR3 length is 15 residues. Looked up from germline, CDR1 is LGHDT and CDR2 is YNNKEL (reference sequence). Trimming cost V 2 bases and J 2 bases; bases outside gene matches: 1. Here the CDR3 DNA reads TGTGCCAGCAGCCAAAGACTAGCGGGAGCCTACGAGCAGTACTTC. Protein product: CASSQRLAGAYEQYF.

This clonotype was recorded many times. The chain recombines TRBV10-3 with TRBJ1-4; D is unresolved. The ends were cut back, 0 bases at V and 7 bases at J, with 6 bases in the middle. CDR1 and CDR2 (germline): ENHRY, SYGVKD. This CDR3 is built from 13 residues. The CDR3 bases are TGTGCCATCAGTGAGTCGAGCGCTGAAAAACTGTTTTTT. Translated: CAISESSAEKLFF.

Regarding this clonotype: A much larger clone lies a single base off, so this may be a read error. The CDR3 sequence: CAGSYSRLGDGDIQYF. CDR3 bases: TGTGCCGGCAGTTACTCCCGACTAGGGGATGGGGACATTCAGTACTTC. The chain employs TRBV6-5 and TRBJ2-4; a possible D gene is TRBD2 (6 bases). Germline CDR1 is MNHEY and CDR2 is SVGAGI. The CDR3 has 16 residues.

This clonotype has only a few counts. The chain employs TRBV29-1 and TRBJ1-1; 10 bases match TRBD1. The CDR3 has 15 amino acids. The V gene's germline CDR1 is SQVTM and CDR2 ANQGSEA. The ends lost 6 bases at V and 1 base at J; junction bases unmatched: 8. CDR3 DNA sequence: TGCAGCGTCCGTGGGGACAGGGGAGGGAACACTGAAGCTTTCTTT. Residues: CSVRGDRGGNTEAFF.

This clonotype was observed a handful of times. The chain uses TRBV20-1 and TRBJ1-5; TRBD1 is a possible D gene (5 bases). The V end lost 6 bases, the J end lost 5 bases, and 17 bases lay between the germline ends. Germline lookup yields CDR1 DFQATT and CDR2 SNEGSKA (reference sequence). The CDR3 loop spans 14 amino acids. The CDR3 loop reads CSAATGTHDQPQHF. CDR3 coding DNA: TGCAGTGCCGCGACCGGGACTCACGATCAGCCCCAGCATTTT.

This chain links TRBV5-4 with TRBJ1-2; tentatively, D is TRBD1 (5 bases). Trimming stripped 0 bases from V and 6 bases from J, with 9 bases between. The CDR3 is made up of 13 amino acids. The germline gives CDR1 SGHNT, CDR2 YYREEE (reference sequence). The CDR3 DNA follows: TGTGCCAGCAGCTTGGCCCCGGGGGATGGCTACACCTTC. Its protein product is CASSLAPGDGYTF.

This clonotype was observed at least ten times. This rearrangement joins TRBV6-1 to TRBJ1-2; D not certain. The CDR3 consists of 14 residues. V was pared by 6 bases and J by 8 bases, with 19 bases between. Germline CDR1 is MNHNS and CDR2 is SASEGT. The CDR3 loop is CASSRTATRSGYTF. The CDR3 region has the DNA TGTGCCAGCAGCCGTACGGCGACCCGGTCGGGCTACACCTTC.

This clonotype was counted between two and nine times. The rearrangement uses TRBV27 and TRBJ1-2, with a weak D call TRBD1 (6 bases). Germline loops: CDR1 MNHEY, CDR2 SMNVEV (reference sequence). V was cut by 3 bases and J by 2 bases, with 16 bases left in between. The CDR3 runs to 16 residues. The CDR3 sequence: CASSLTGGGKNYGYTF. CDR3 sequence (DNA): TGTGCCAGCAGTTTGACAGGAGGGGGAAAAAACTATGGCTACACCTTC.

The chain combines TRBV12-3 or TRBV12-4 with TRBJ2-7; 8 bases line up with TRBD2. The CDR3 runs to 14 residues. J was trimmed by 3 bases and V by 6 bases; bases with no gene match: 7. The DNA of the CDR3 is TGTGCCAGCAGGGCGGGACTAGTAGTCTACGAGCAGTACTTC. Its protein product is CASRAGLVVYEQYF.

The chain combines TRBV28 with TRBJ2-3, with 9 bases identical to TRBD2. In germline, CDR1 is MDHEN, CDR2 SYDVKM. The CDR3 loop spans 16 amino acids. Germline trimming cut 3 bases from V and 2 bases from J; bases unmatched to any gene: 6. DNA for the CDR3: TGTGCCAGCAGTTTTTACCTAGCGGGGTTCACAGATACGCAGTATTTT. This encodes CASSFYLAGFTDTQYF.

This clonotype was seen a handful of times. The chain has TRBV20-1 and TRBJ1-1; maybe TRBD1 (6 bases). Germline CDR1 reads DFQATT; CDR2 reads SNEGSKA (reference sequence). The CDR3 runs 13 residues. V shed 3 bases and J shed 1 base, with 9 bases lying between them. The CDR3, as DNA: TGCAGTGCTAGTGTCAGGGGGAACACTGAAGCTTTCTTT. This translates into CSASVRGNTEAFF.

This chain joins TRBV10-3 and TRBJ2-2; TRBD2 matches 13 bases. The CDR3 runs to 16 residues. Germline V lookup: CDR1 ENHRY, CDR2 SYGVKD. V trimming: 7 bases; J trimming: 7 bases; junction bases outside the gene matches: 9. CDR3 in DNA: TGTGCCATCAAGACGGGACTAGCGGGAAGTATCGGGGAGCTGTTTTTT. Translated: CAIKTGLAGSIGELFF.

This clonotype showed up just a few times. The rearrangement uses TRBV2 and TRBJ1-1; D is ambiguous. CDR1 is SNHLY and CDR2 is FYNNEI in the germline V gene. The CDR3 runs to 14 residues. V lost 6 bases and J 1 base, leaving 12 bases between the germline ends. CDR3 sequence: CASSQARGNTEAFF. Here the CDR3 DNA reads TGTGCCAGCAGCCAAGCCCGGGGGAACACTGAAGCTTTCTTT.

The chain carries TRBV19 and TRBJ1-4, with D unclear. Trimming cost V 3 bases and J 3 bases, with 5 bases left between them. The CDR3 sequence is 13 residues long. Per the germline V gene, CDR1 is LNHDA and CDR2 is SQIVND (reference sequence). CDR3 in amino acids: CASSISANEKLFF. The CDR3 coding sequence is TGTGCCAGTAGTATCTCGGCTAATGAAAAACTGTTTTTT.

In this sample, this clonotype turned up many times. J is TRBJ2-5 and V is TRBV2; D may be TRBD2 (5 bases). Germline-derived CDR1 and CDR2 are SNHLY and FYNNEI. The length of the CDR3 is 16 residues. Trimming pared 2 bases from V and 2 bases from J, leaving 15 bases between. The CDR3 sequence is CASSEYGSPLQETQYF. CDR3 in DNA: TGTGCCAGCAGTGAATATGGGAGCCCTTTACAAGAGACCCAGTACTTC.

This clonotype came up many times. V is TRBV28 and J is TRBJ1-4; no reliable D call. Germline assignment: CDR1 MDHEN and CDR2 SYDVKM. This CDR3 region has 14 residues. V was trimmed by 6 bases and J by 11 bases, leaving 19 bases between them. The chain's CDR3 is CASREGGRLEKLFF. For the CDR3, the DNA is TGTGCCAGCAGAGAAGGAGGGAGGCTCGAGAAACTGTTTTTT. The complete variable domain, with remaining parts taken from reference TRBV28 and TRBJ1-4, reads DVKVTQSSRYLVKRTGEKVFLECVQDMDHENMFWYRQDPGLGLRLIYFSYDVKMKEKGDIPEGYSVSREKKERFSLILESASTNQTSMYLCASREGGRLEKLFFGSGTQLSVL.

This chain joins TRBV6-1 and TRBJ1-2; 7 bases map to TRBD1. The germline V gene has CDR1 MNHNS and CDR2 SASEGT. This CDR3 spans 12 amino acids. The trim removed 7 bases at V and 3 bases at J, leaving 2 bases unmatched. The CDR3 region has the DNA TGTGCCAGCAAAGGACAGGACTATGGCTACACCTTC. Its protein product is CASKGQDYGYTF.

Concerning this clonotype itself: This may arise from a read error, as a much more abundant clone is one base away. The chain has TRBV5-6 and TRBJ2-2; TRBD2 agrees at 7 bases. The CDR3 extends over 15 amino acids. In germline, CDR1 is SGHDT, CDR2 YYEEEE. The V gene end was trimmed by 2 bases and the J gene end by 1 base; junction bases not matched to a gene: 2. CDR3 sequence (DNA): TGTGCCAGCAGCTTACTAGCGCGGAACACCGGGGAGCTGTTTTTT. It specifies CASSLLARNTGELFF.

This chain connects TRBV6-1 to TRBJ1-3, with 8 bases that match TRBD1. The junction had 10 bases not matched to a gene; V was cut back by 6 bases and J by 0 bases. The CDR3 is 17 amino acids. Germline CDR1 reads MNHNS; CDR2 reads SASEGT. The DNA of the CDR3 is TGTGCCAGCAGCGGAACCGGACAGGGTTTCTCTGGAAACACCATATATTTT. Residues: CASSGTGQGFSGNTIYF.

The chain employs TRBV10-2 and TRBJ1-3, with a possible D match to TRBD1 (6 bases). The germline V and J ends were trimmed by 2 bases and 4 bases, with 6 bases remaining between them. The germline gives CDR1 WSHSY, CDR2 SAAADI. The length of the CDR3 is 13 residues. The CDR3 bases are TGCGCCAGCAGTGAGACAGGGGGAAACACCATATATTTT. It yields the protein CASSETGGNTIYF.

This clonotype appeared a few times. This sequence joins TRBV18 and TRBJ2-7, with TRBD1 as a possible D gene (5 bases). CDR1 is KGHSH and CDR2 is LQKENI in the germline V gene. The CDR3 is 12 amino acids. V was clipped by 4 bases and J by 2 bases, with 6 bases between them. CDR3: CASSRQTYEQYF. Written as DNA, the CDR3 is TGTGCCAGCTCACGACAGACCTACGAGCAGTACTTC.

This clonotype has a handful of counts. The chain joins TRBV27 to TRBJ1-1, with TRBD1 identical over 12 bases. V was clipped by 7 bases and J by 8 bases; unmatched bases: 11. The CDR3 is 15 residues long. CDR1 is MNHEY, CDR2 SMNVEV, per germline (reference sequence). The CDR3 coding sequence is TGTGCCAGCACCCCCGTCGGGACAGGGGGCGCGGAAGCTTTCTTT. This gives the protein CASTPVGTGGAEAFF.

Concerning this clonotype itself: This could be a read error, since a much larger clone is one nucleotide away. The V gene is TRBV6-2 or TRBV6-3, the J gene TRBJ1-5; a weak D match, TRBD1 (6 bases). The length of the CDR3 is 13 residues. The V gene's germline CDR1 is MNHEY and CDR2 SVGEGT. V was trimmed by 6 bases and J by 6 bases, leaving 12 bases between them. The CDR3 loop reads CASSRDRFQPQHF. CDR3 coding DNA: TGTGCCAGCAGCCGCGACAGGTTTCAGCCCCAGCATTTT.

The chain joins TRBV9 to TRBJ2-7, with 9 positions matching TRBD2. The V segment lost 0 bases and the J segment 6 bases; nucleotides outside the gene matches: 4. This CDR3 contains 14 residues. The germline V gene has CDR1 SGDLS and CDR2 YYNGEE. The CDR3 region has the DNA TGTGCCAGCAGCGTAGCTGCGGGAGGGGTCGAGCAGTACTTC. This translates into CASSVAAGGVEQYF.

Here the CDR3 DNA reads TGTGCCAGCAACACTGACAGGGTCTACGCTGAAGCTTTCTTT. It yields the protein CASNTDRVYAEAFF. The genes are TRBV7-9 and TRBJ1-1; 7 nucleotides agree with TRBD1. CDR1 and CDR2 (germline): SEHNR, FQNEAQ (reference sequence). V shed 7 bases, J shed 6 bases, and the junction held 11 bases outside the gene matches. This CDR3 spans 14 amino acids.

This clonotype was observed a handful of times. This chain links TRBV3-1 with TRBJ2-7; D is uncertain. CDR1 LGHDT and CDR2 YNNKEL come from the germline V gene (reference sequence). Trimming pared 1 base from V and 2 bases from J, leaving 12 bases between. The CDR3 has 15 residues. CDR3 region: CASSQALETAYEQYF. The CDR3 nucleotides are TGTGCCAGCAGCCAAGCCTTAGAAACAGCCTACGAGCAGTACTTC.

This clonotype turned up a few times. The V gene is TRBV11-1, the J gene TRBJ2-2, with 9 bases lining up with TRBD2. The CDR3 extends over 17 amino acids. The junction had 13 bases not matched to a gene; V was cut back by 4 bases and J by 7 bases. In germline, CDR1 is SGHAT, CDR2 FQDESV (reference sequence). CDR3 sequence: CASSSPIAGVVVGELFF. CDR3 in DNA: TGTGCCAGCAGCTCACCTATAGCGGGAGTGGTGGTCGGGGAGCTGTTTTTT.

The table lists this clonotype with a few counts. The chain joins TRBV28 to TRBJ2-6; D might be TRBD1 (8 bases). Trimming took off 8 bases at V and 4 bases at J, with 24 bases between the two ends. The CDR3 runs 18 residues. Germline-derived CDR1 and CDR2 are MDHEN and SYDVKM. CDR3 nucleotides: TGTGCCAGCTACCAGGGGGCTAGCGGAAGTTCAGGGGCCAACGTCCTGACTTTC. Its protein product is CASYQGASGSSGANVLTF. The full variable domain, with the rest looked up from reference TRBV28 and TRBJ2-6, is DVKVTQSSRYLVKRTGEKVFLECVQDMDHENMFWYRQDPGLGLRLIYFSYDVKMKEKGDIPEGYSVSREKKERFSLILESASTNQTSMYLCASYQGASGSSGANVLTFGAGSRLTVL.

The chain uses TRBV6-1 and TRBJ2-7, with 9 bases that match TRBD2. V shed 2 bases and J 2 bases; nucleotides not matched to a gene: 10. The CDR3 consists of 17 residues. Germline CDR1 reads MNHNS; CDR2 reads SASEGT. In DNA form, the CDR3 reads TGTGCCAGCAGTGAATACCACGGACTAGCGACCGCCTACGAGCAGTACTTC. This encodes CASSEYHGLATAYEQYF.

The genes are TRBV12-3 or TRBV12-4 and TRBJ2-7; maybe TRBD1 (5 bases). The CDR3 is 17 amino acids. The V end lost 2 bases, the J end lost 3 bases, and 20 bases lay between the germline ends. The CDR3 spells CASSLLNDPGFVYEQYF. CDR3 DNA: TGTGCCAGCAGTTTATTAAATGACCCAGGGTTTGTCTACGAGCAGTACTTC.

As regards this clonotype: A much larger clonotype is one base distant, so this may be a read error. The conserved final phenylalanine or tryptophan is absent from the CDR3, which likely points to a read error. The chain joins TRBV30 to TRBJ1-4; D ambiguous. Trimming cost V 4 bases and J 5 bases, with 8 bases left between them. Germline V gives CDR1 GTSNPN, CDR2 SVGIG (reference sequence). The CDR3 consists of 12 residues. The CDR3 region is CAWNRRNEKLFL. The CDR3 nucleotides read TGTGCCTGGAATAGGCGGAATGAAAAACTGTTTTTG.